This is a list of T cell receptor beta chains from one sample in a study of cytomegalovirus exposure and HLA in healthy donors. Assay used: immunoSEQ multiplex PCR; TCRdb lists only in-frame clones, some missing. The sample shows about 190,000 clones, about 69% of them seen only once. Sequenced material: PBMCs. All receptors derive from a man younger than 40 in good health and CMV-seropositive. Each CDR3 is given with its conserved first and last residue. The order of the fields is D gene, clone size, V gene, J gene, CDR3 protein, CDR3 DNA. The D gene is left open where the match is weak. Rows may omit the clone size; those that give it use once, few, many or a size class.

.	.	TRBV11-1	TRBJ2-5	CASSFHRNQETQYF	TGTGCCAGCAGCTTTCACAGGAACCAAGAGACCCAGTACTTC
.	once	TRBV6-1	TRBJ1-5	CASSEVGVQPQHF	TGTGCCAGCAGTGAAGTAGGGGTTCAGCCCCAGCATTTT
.	.	TRBV19	TRBJ2-2	CASSIGGLSNTGELFF	TGTGCCAGTAGTATAGGCGGGCTTTCGAACACCGGGGAGCTGTTTTTT
.	.	TRBV7-9	TRBJ1-5	CASSYEGDNQPQHF	TGTGCCAGCAGCTACGAAGGGGACAATCAGCCCCAGCATTTT
.	.	TRBV19	TRBJ1-3	CASRTTGLSGNTIYF	TGCGCCAGTAGAACCACAGGCCTCTCTGGAAACACCATATATTTT
.	few	TRBV7-8	TRBJ2-7	CASSLGALGGEQYF	TGTGCCAGCAGCTTAGGGGCTTTAGGAGGCGAGCAGTACTTC
TRBD1	.	TRBV7-9	TRBJ2-5	CASSLLTGTGKTQYF	TGTGCCAGCAGCCTATTGACCGGGACAGGGAAGACCCAGTACTTC
.	.	TRBV9	TRBJ2-3	CASSPSGGGELDTQYF	TGTGCCAGCAGCCCCTCAGGAGGGGGCGAACTAGATACGCAGTATTTT
TRBD1	.	TRBV5-1	TRBJ2-7	CASSLGLGTGAYYEQYF	TGCGCCAGCAGCTTGGGCCTCGGGACAGGAGCCTACTACGAGCAGTACTTC
.	.	TRBV7-2	TRBJ2-7	CASSFLWDKSYEQYF	TGTGCCAGCAGCTTCCTGTGGGACAAGAGCTACGAGCAGTACTTC
.	.	TRBV5-1	TRBJ1-6	CASSLAQGFTSPLHF	TGCGCCAGCAGCTTGGCGCAGGGATTCACCTCACCCCTCCACTTT
.	once	TRBV4-1	TRBJ1-3	CASSQLAHSGNTIYF	TGCGCCAGCAGCCAATTAGCGCACTCTGGAAACACCATATATTTT
TRBD2	.	TRBV2	TRBJ2-7	CASTRDYRNYEQYF	TGTGCCAGCACCCGGGACTATCGGAACTACGAGCAGTACTTC
.	few	TRBV2	TRBJ1-1	CASSTGYTEAFF	TGTGCCAGCAGTACAGGTTACACTGAAGCTTTCTTT
.	.	TRBV9	TRBJ1-2	CASSIGTNYGYTF	TGTGCCAGCAGCATCGGGACAAACTATGGCTACACCTTC
TRBD2	.	TRBV5-5	TRBJ2-7	CASSLGGASGNYEQYF	TGTGCCAGCAGCTTGGGAGGGGCTAGCGGGAACTACGAGCAGTACTTC
.	few	TRBV9	TRBJ2-2	CASSVVSETGELFF	TGTGCCAGCAGCGTAGTATCAGAAACCGGGGAGCTGTTTTTT
.	.	TRBV29-1	TRBJ1-2	CSVPDISYGYTF	TGCAGCGTTCCCGACATCTCCTATGGCTACACCTTC
.	few	TRBV19	TRBJ1-1	CASSRRSELNTEAFF	TGTGCCAGTAGTAGGAGATCTGAGTTGAACACTGAAGCTTTCTTT
.	.	TRBV7-2	TRBJ2-7	CASTLSRGTYEQYF	TGTGCCAGCACCCTTTCGAGGGGGACCTACGAGCAGTACTTC
TRBD1	.	TRBV28	TRBJ2-6	CASSLFDRGTNVLTF	TGTGCCAGCAGTTTATTCGACAGGGGGACCAACGTCCTGACTTTC
TRBD1	once	TRBV9	TRBJ2-3	CASSLTGQGAADTQYF	TGTGCCAGCAGCCTGACGGGACAGGGGGCTGCAGATACGCAGTATTTT
TRBD1	.	TRBV28	TRBJ1-5	CASKTGEGSNQPQHF	TGTGCCAGTAAGACAGGGGAAGGTAGCAATCAGCCCCAGCATTTT
.	.	TRBV7-9	TRBJ1-1	CASSFQGNTEAFF	TGTGCCAGCAGCTTCCAGGGGAACACTGAAGCTTTCTTT
TRBD1	few	TRBV6-5	TRBJ1-1	CASSYSTGLNTEAFF	TGTGCCAGCAGTTACTCGACAGGGTTGAACACTGAAGCTTTCTTT
TRBD1	.	TRBV4-1	TRBJ1-1	CASSQEEQGVYTEAFF	TGCGCCAGCAGCCAAGAGGAACAGGGGGTGTACACTGAAGCTTTCTTT
TRBD1	.	TRBV5-1	TRBJ2-2	CASRGTGPNTGELFF	TGCGCCAGCAGGGGGACAGGGCCGAACACCGGGGAGCTGTTTTTT
.	.	TRBV4-1	TRBJ2-1	CASSRDGTSYNEQFF	TGCGCCAGCAGCCGTGACGGGACATCTTACAATGAGCAGTTCTTC
TRBD2	once	TRBV25-1	TRBJ2-7	CASRSREGQYF	TGTGCCAGCAGATCCCGGGAGGGGCAGTACTTC
TRBD1	.	TRBV27	TRBJ2-7	CASSPISGTGGVWQYF	TGTGCCAGCAGTCCCATCTCCGGGACAGGGGGCGTTTGGCAGTACTTC
.	.	TRBV11-2	TRBJ2-7	CASSSLQGRSPYEQYF	TGTGCCAGCAGCTCTCTACAGGGTAGGAGCCCCTACGAGCAGTACTTC
TRBD1	.	TRBV5-4	TRBJ1-2	CASSLGTGKNYGYTF	TGTGCCAGCAGCTTGGGGACAGGGAAAAACTATGGCTACACCTTC
.	.	TRBV5-6	TRBJ2-5	CASSLPGEGETQYF	TGTGCCAGCAGCTTGCCGGGGGAAGGAGAGACCCAGTACTTC
.	.	TRBV5-1	TRBJ2-3	CASSSESTDTQYF	TGCGCCAGCAGTTCGGAGAGCACAGATACGCAGTATTTT
TRBD1	.	TRBV7-2	TRBJ1-4	CASSTWTGRGEKLFF	TGTGCCAGCAGCACTTGGACAGGGAGGGGAGAAAAACTGTTTTTT
TRBD2	.	TRBV7-2	TRBJ2-1	CASSLLAGPYNEQFF	TGTGCCAGCAGCCTCCTAGCGGGACCATACAATGAGCAGTTCTTC
.	.	TRBV19	TRBJ1-2	CASSIDPVRANYGYTF	TGTGCCAGTAGTATAGATCCGGTGCGGGCTAACTATGGCTACACCTTC
TRBD2	.	TRBV5-6	TRBJ2-7	CASSLGGLAGAYEQYF	TGTGCCAGCAGCTTGGGGGGACTAGCGGGGGCCTACGAGCAGTACTTC
.	.	TRBV6-1	TRBJ1-1	CASRITRNTEAFF	TGTGCCAGCAGGATCACCAGAAACACTGAAGCTTTCTTT
TRBD2	.	TRBV18	TRBJ2-1	CASSPEAGGLYNEQFF	TGTGCCAGCTCTCCAGAAGCGGGGGGGCTATACAATGAGCAGTTCTTC
.	.	TRBV9	TRBJ2-5	CASSGDLGVETQYF	TGTGCCAGCAGCGGGGACTTAGGCGTAGAGACCCAGTACTTC